A single sample is the source of the 26 T cell receptor beta chains below, sequenced in a study of blood T cell repertoires in COVID-19. Produced via immunoSEQ multiplex PCR; TCRdb's table is partial and in-frame only. Among approximately 200,000 clones listed, approximately 80% were seen once. Sequenced input: PBMCs or T cells enriched from blood (not recorded which). These receptors were collected from a man between 60 and 75 years old who had recovered from COVID-19.

CDR3: CASSLTGHNQPQHF. The CDR3, as DNA: TGTGCCAGCAGCCTCACAGGGCACAATCAGCCCCAGCATTTT. V is TRBV7-2 and J is TRBJ1-5; D may be TRBD1 (6 bases). This CDR3 is built from 14 residues. The ends were cut back, 5 bases at V and 3 bases at J, with 11 bases in the middle. CDR1 is SGHTA, CDR2 FQGNSA, per germline.

V gene TRBV5-1 combines with J gene TRBJ2-4, with 8 bases aligning to TRBD1. Germline-derived CDR1 and CDR2 are SGHRS and YFSETQ. This CDR3 has 15 amino acids. V gave up 5 bases and J gave up 5 bases; unmatched junction bases: 9. CDR3 sequence reads: CASRETGDSQNIQYF. The CDR3 DNA reads TGCGCCAGCAGAGAGACAGGGGATAGTCAAAACATTCAGTACTTC.

This chain links TRBV13 with TRBJ1-1; D might be TRBD1 (6 bases). Germline CDR1 PRHDT, CDR2 FYEKMQ (reference sequence). Trimming cost V 4 bases and J 8 bases, with 17 bases left between them. This CDR3 is built from 14 residues. The CDR3 reads CASSSPLGQREAFF. The CDR3 DNA reads TGTGCCAGCAGCTCCCCCCTTGGACAGCGGGAAGCTTTCTTT.

V is TRBV3-1 (or the pseudogene TRBV3-2) and J is TRBJ2-7, with D maybe TRBD1 (5 bases). The CDR3 has 14 residues. Trimming removed 2 bases at V and 2 bases at J, with 10 bases between. From germline, CDR1 is LGHDT and CDR2 YNNKEL (reference sequence). Written as DNA, the CDR3 is TGTGCCAGCAGCCAAAATACAGGTCCCTACGAGCAGTACTTC. It encodes CASSQNTGPYEQYF.

The chain couples TRBV4-3 to TRBJ1-2; TRBD1 aligns across 9 bases. V gave up 1 base and J gave up 4 bases; unmatched junction bases: 7. The CDR3 is 16 residues long. Germline CDR1 is LGHNA and CDR2 is YSLEER. The CDR3 coding sequence is TGCGCCAGCAGCCAAGCTACAGGGGGCGCAAGCTATGGCTACACCTTC. Translated, it gives CASSQATGGASYGYTF.

This sequence joins TRBV2 and TRBJ2-3; 7 bases align to TRBD2. Germline V lookup: CDR1 SNHLY, CDR2 FYNNEI. The V segment lost 6 bases and the J segment 0 bases; nucleotides outside the gene matches: 9. The CDR3 totals 16 residues. This chain's CDR3 is CASRAGTIPSTDTQYF. In nucleotides, the CDR3 is TGTGCCAGCAGGGCAGGGACTATACCTAGCACAGATACGCAGTATTTT.

The CDR3 DNA follows: TGTGCCAGCAGTGAGTCAGGGCCCGAGATCTATGGCTACACCTTC. Its protein product is CASSESGPEIYGYTF. V is TRBV6-1 and J is TRBJ1-2, with D possibly matching TRBD1 (5 bases). Germline V gene data show CDR1 as MNHNS and CDR2 as SASEGT. V shed 3 bases and J shed 4 bases, with 15 bases lying between them. CDR3 length equals 15 residues.

The J gene is TRBJ1-5, the V gene TRBV3-1 (or the pseudogene TRBV3-2), with D uncertain. This CDR3 spans 13 amino acids. The germline V and J ends were trimmed by 1 base and 9 bases, with 10 bases remaining between them. CDR1 is LGHDT and CDR2 is YNNKEL in the germline V gene (reference sequence). The CDR3 is CASSQGSGRPQHF. The CDR3 nucleotides read TGTGCCAGCAGCCAAGGATCGGGGAGGCCCCAGCATTTT.

CDR3 nucleotides: TGTGCCAGTAGTATAGATTTGAGGAGCGGGACGGTCCAGCCCCAGCATTTT. Amino acid sequence: CASSIDLRSGTVQPQHF. This rearrangement joins TRBV19 to TRBJ1-5, with a possible D match to TRBD1 (5 bases). V lost 0 bases to trimming and J lost 7 bases, with 19 bases between them. The CDR3 sequence is 17 residues long. CDR1 LNHDA and CDR2 SQIVND come from the germline V gene (reference sequence).

Remarks on this clone: The junction and the germline gene differ at one end; a read error may be behind it. This chain joins TRBV13 and TRBJ1-6; TRBD1 aligns across 8 bases. Germline CDR1 is PRHDT and CDR2 is FYEKMQ (reference sequence). The CDR3 is made up of 12 amino acids. The CDR3 sequence is CASSLNGQGRAF. CDR3 DNA: TGTGCCAGCAGCTTAAACGGACAGGGTAGGGCTTTT.

The chain uses TRBV21-1 and TRBJ2-3; the D call in the table, TRBD1, was not verified against the DNA. TRBV21-1 is tagged as a pseudogene. The CDR3 length is 16 residues. The CDR3 reads CASSKRTADRTDTQYF. The CDR3 DNA follows: TGTGCCAGCAGCAAAAGGACAGCGGACCGCACAGATACGCAGTATTTT.

The chain is built from TRBV2 and TRBJ2-2; 8 positions match TRBD2. CDR1 is SNHLY and CDR2 is FYNNEI in the germline V gene. The CDR3 is made up of 16 amino acids. Trimming took 3 bases from V and 1 from J; bases not matched to a gene: 4. CDR3 in amino acids: CASSETSAQNTGELFF. CDR3 DNA sequence: TGTGCCAGCAGTGAGACTAGCGCCCAGAACACCGGGGAGCTGTTTTTT.

This chain connects TRBV24-1 to TRBJ2-7, with a possible D match to TRBD1 (5 bases). V lost 2 bases to trimming and J lost 4 bases, with 14 bases between them. Per germline, CDR1 KGHDR and CDR2 SFDVKD. CDR3 length equals 15 residues. CDR3 in DNA: TGTGCCACCAGTGATTCATCAGGGAATGGTTACGAGCAGTACTTC. Translating it yields CATSDSSGNGYEQYF.

This chain connects TRBV11-3 to TRBJ2-7; TRBD1 matches 9 bases. Germline CDR1 and CDR2: SGHNT and YENEEA. CDR3 length: 15 amino acids. Unmatched junction bases numbered 4, after V lost 2 bases and J lost 2 bases. The DNA for the CDR3 is TGTGCCAGCAGCTTACGACAGGGGGACACCTACGAGCAGTACTTC. Translated: CASSLRQGDTYEQYF.

The chain carries TRBV19 and TRBJ1-1; D might be TRBD1 (6 bases). The CDR3 loop spans 16 amino acids. Germline values: CDR1 LNHDA, CDR2 SQIVND (reference sequence). Deletions cut 5 bases from V and 2 bases from J, with 18 bases between. The CDR3 nucleotides read TGTGCCAGTAGTCTTCCTGGGGGAGGGGGAAACACTGAAGCTTTCTTT. Its protein is CASSLPGGGGNTEAFF. Combining the CDR3 with reference TRBV19 and TRBJ1-1 gives the whole variable domain DGGITQSPKYLFRKEGQNVTLSCEQNLNHDAMYWYRQDPGQGLRLIYYSQIVNDFQKGDIAEGYSVSREKKESFPLTVTSAQKNPTAFYLCASSLPGGGGNTEAFFGQGTRLTVV.

This chain links TRBV19 with TRBJ1-6; D not certain. V was clipped by 5 bases and J by 0 bases, with 14 bases between them. CDR1 is LNHDA and CDR2 is SQIVND in the germline V gene (reference sequence). The CDR3 consists of 17 residues. The CDR3 region has the DNA TGTGCCAGTAGTCCAACCCTGCGGAGCTCCTATAATTCACCCCTCCACTTT. Its translation is CASSPTLRSSYNSPLHF.

The rearrangement links TRBV5-8 to TRBJ2-7; D may be TRBD2 (6 bases). Trimming left V 2 bases short and J 3 bases short, with 12 bases between. Germline V lookup: CDR1 SGHTS, CDR2 YDEGEE. The CDR3 consists of 14 residues. The CDR3 region has the DNA TGTGCCAGCAGCTTAGGTCACGGGGGCTACGAGCAGTACTTC. It encodes CASSLGHGGYEQYF.

The chain is built from TRBV5-1 and TRBJ2-1; possibly TRBD1 for D (8 bases). This CDR3 spans 15 amino acids. Trimming cost V 4 bases and J 4 bases, with 15 bases left between them. The germline V gene has CDR1 SGHRS and CDR2 YFSETQ. CDR3 loop: CASSAKQGGYNEQFF. For the CDR3, the DNA is TGCGCCAGCAGCGCCAAACAGGGGGGGTACAATGAGCAGTTCTTC.

Comments on this clone: Other DNA sequences in this specimen translate into the identical CDR3. The rearrangement joins TRBV20-1 to TRBJ1-2; D is undetermined. The germline gives CDR1 DFQATT, CDR2 SNEGSKA (reference sequence). The CDR3 spans 11 residues. V was trimmed by 2 bases and J by 3 bases, leaving 4 bases between them. CDR3 residues: CSARTDYGYTF. The DNA of the CDR3 is TGCAGTGCTAGAACAGACTATGGCTACACCTTC.

The chain uses TRBV5-1 and TRBJ2-2; the match to TRBD1 covers 8 bases. This CDR3 is 16 amino acids long. Trimming took 0 bases from V and 5 from J; bases not matched to a gene: 6. CDR1 and CDR2 from the germline V gene are SGHRS and YFSETQ. The DNA for the CDR3 is TGCGCCAGCAGCTTGGCCCAGGGGGCAGGAACCGGGGAGCTGTTTTTT. Its protein product is CASSLAQGAGTGELFF.

V is TRBV19 and J is TRBJ1-5; D perhaps matches TRBD1 (5 bases). Trimming took off 8 bases at V and 7 bases at J, with 12 bases between the two ends. The CDR3 runs 12 residues. From germline, CDR1 is LNHDA and CDR2 SQIVND (reference sequence). Here the CDR3 reads CASGASGQPQHF. The CDR3 DNA is TGTGCCAGTGGGGCCTCCGGGCAGCCCCAGCATTTT.

The V and J genes are TRBV11-2 and TRBJ1-2; D is uncertain. This CDR3 spans 13 amino acids. Trimming pared 1 base from V and 8 bases from J, leaving 11 bases between. Germline-derived CDR1 and CDR2 are SGHAT and FQNNGV. CDR3 sequence: CASSLVSVGGYTF. The CDR3 coding sequence is TGTGCCAGCAGCTTAGTTTCCGTGGGCGGCTACACCTTC. Variable domain in full (rest from reference TRBV11-2 and TRBJ1-2): EAGVAQSPRYKIIEKRQSVAFWCNPISGHATLYWYQQILGQGPKLLIQFQNNGVVDDSQLPKDRFSAERLKGVDSTLKIQPAKLEDSAVYLCASSLVSVGGYTFGSGTRLTVV.

This chain joins TRBV18 and TRBJ2-7, with TRBD1 as a possible D gene (6 bases). The CDR3 consists of 15 residues. Trimming removed 4 bases at V and 5 bases at J, with 18 bases between. CDR1 is KGHSH and CDR2 is LQKENI in the germline V gene. CDR3 protein: CASSLMTQSGDEQYF. CDR3 DNA: TGTGCCAGCTCACTTATGACCCAGTCAGGGGACGAGCAGTACTTC.

The gene calls are TRBV12-5 and TRBJ2-5; the D is unclear. This CDR3 has 13 residues. The germline gives CDR1 LGHNT, CDR2 FRNRAP. Trimming stripped 5 bases from V and 3 bases from J, with 10 bases between. The DNA of the CDR3 is TGTGCTAGTGGTGGCCGAGGCAAAGAGACCCAGTACTTC. It specifies CASGGRGKETQYF.

Comment on this clone: Other DNA sequences in this sample translate to the same CDR3. The CDR3 region is CASSLDRGNTIYF. The CDR3 DNA reads as TGTGCCAGCAGCTTAGACAGGGGAAACACCATATATTTT. The chain recombines TRBV11-2 with TRBJ1-3; D not certain. CDR3 length equals 13 residues. V lost 0 bases and J lost 4, with 4 bases in between. Germline lookup yields CDR1 SGHAT and CDR2 FQNNGV. Full variable domain (outside the CDR3, taken from reference TRBV11-2 and TRBJ1-3): EAGVAQSPRYKIIEKRQSVAFWCNPISGHATLYWYQQILGQGPKLLIQFQNNGVVDDSQLPKDRFSAERLKGVDSTLKIQPAKLEDSAVYLCASSLDRGNTIYFGEGSWLTVV.

The chain employs TRBV7-2 and TRBJ1-2, with 7 bases fitting TRBD1. Germline V lookup: CDR1 SGHTA, CDR2 FQGNSA. The CDR3 loop spans 19 amino acids. The V segment lost 4 bases and the J segment 2 bases; nucleotides outside the gene matches: 19. CDR3 loop: CASSSHPSGHDRANYGYTF. In DNA form, the CDR3 reads TGTGCCAGCAGCTCCCACCCCTCCGGACACGACAGGGCAAACTATGGCTACACCTTC.